This T cell receptor (beta chain) originates from a study of beta chain features in type 1 diabetes. Investigators reverse transcribed all isolated RNA, so they sequenced expressed TCRB transcripts. Here immunoSEQ multiplex PCR was the method, and the copy in TCRdb shows in-frame clones only, minus some. The table includes approximately 400,000 clones, more than 12% detected once. The V and J ends lost 4 bases and 2 bases respectively, with 10 bases between them. The CDR3 runs 13 residues. Germline CDR1 reads SQVTM; CDR2 reads ANQGSEA. This clone has a handful of counts. The antigen is not known. At the DNA level, this CDR3 is encoded by other sequences in the same sample as well. Study results and caveats: A definitive answer on HLA type influencing TCRB rearrangement was not reached here. All four CD4+ subsets from Type 1 diabetes patients carried moderately but significantly shorter TCRB CDR3s.

A single heparinised draw of about 120 mL on average was taken per donor. This TCR derives from a woman aged 18-35 years in good health. The V and J genes are TRBV29-1 and TRBJ2-3; the D gene is possibly TRBD1 (6 bases). The sample consisted of naive CD4+ T cells from blood. The CDR3 DNA reads as TGCAGCGTTGGGGGGCGAGTCACAGATACGCAGTATTTT. Its protein is CSVGGRVTDTQYF.